A selection of T cell receptor beta chains follows, all from one sample in a study of cytomegalovirus exposure and HLA in healthy donors. Here immunoSEQ multiplex PCR was the method, and the copy in TCRdb shows in-frame clones only, minus some. The profile shows about 50,000 clones, roughly 72% of them singletons. Specimen: PBMCs. Every receptor here comes from a woman aged 45-60 years in good health and CMV-seronegative. The CDR3 runs from the conserved cysteine through the conserved F or W. Fields, in order: V gene, clone size, D gene, J gene, CDR3 DNA, CDR3 protein. D genes are given only for firm matches. Clone size is stated in some rows and not others, as once, few, many or a class when expanded.

v_call: TRBV5-1
clone_size: -
d_call: -
j_call: TRBJ2-1
cdr3_nt: TGCGCCAGCAGCTTGGAGGGGAATGAGCAGTTCTTC
cdr3_aa: CASSLEGNEQFF

v_call: TRBV28
clone_size: -
d_call: -
j_call: TRBJ1-6
cdr3_nt: TGTGCCAGCAGTGAGACAGGAGCGAATTCACCCCTCCACTTT
cdr3_aa: CASSETGANSPLHF

v_call: TRBV10-3
clone_size: -
d_call: -
j_call: TRBJ1-2
cdr3_nt: TGTGCCATCACCCCGACAGAACACAACTATGGCTACACCTTC
cdr3_aa: CAITPTEHNYGYTF

v_call: TRBV7-6
clone_size: -
d_call: -
j_call: TRBJ2-1
cdr3_nt: TGTGCCAGCAGCCCAACCGGGGGTGAGCAGTTCTTC
cdr3_aa: CASSPTGGEQFF

v_call: TRBV7-6
clone_size: few
d_call: TRBD1
j_call: TRBJ1-3
cdr3_nt: TGTGCCAGCAGCCTAAACACCGGGACAGGGGTTGGAAACACCATATATTTT
cdr3_aa: CASSLNTGTGVGNTIYF

v_call: TRBV7-9
clone_size: -
d_call: -
j_call: TRBJ2-1
cdr3_nt: TGTGCCAGCAGCTTAGGAACCACGACAGATGAGCAGTTCTTC
cdr3_aa: CASSLGTTTDEQFF

v_call: TRBV14
clone_size: -
d_call: -
j_call: TRBJ1-6
cdr3_nt: TGTGCCAGCAGCCCCCAACCGAGGTCACCCCTCCACTTT
cdr3_aa: CASSPQPRSPLHF

v_call: TRBV2
clone_size: -
d_call: -
j_call: TRBJ1-1
cdr3_nt: TGTGCCAGCAGTAAGGAATACAGGGTCACTGAAGCTTTCTTT
cdr3_aa: CASSKEYRVTEAFF

v_call: TRBV27
clone_size: -
d_call: TRBD1
j_call: TRBJ1-2
cdr3_nt: TGTGCCAGCAGAGCGCAGACAGGGGGCGGGGGTGGCTACACCTTC
cdr3_aa: CASRAQTGGGGGYTF

v_call: TRBV6-1
clone_size: few
d_call: TRBD1
j_call: TRBJ2-7
cdr3_nt: TGTGCCAGCAGAGCGACAGGGAAAAATGGCGAGCAGTACTTC
cdr3_aa: CASRATGKNGEQYF

v_call: TRBV6-1
clone_size: -
d_call: -
j_call: TRBJ1-1
cdr3_nt: TGTGCCAGCAGTGGGAGTCGACAGGCGAACACTGAAGCTTTCTTT
cdr3_aa: CASSGSRQANTEAFF

v_call: TRBV2
clone_size: -
d_call: TRBD2
j_call: TRBJ2-1
cdr3_nt: TGTGCCAGCAGTAATTCTAGCGGGAGGGCCAACAATGAGCAGTTCTTC
cdr3_aa: CASSNSSGRANNEQFF

v_call: TRBV6-1
clone_size: -
d_call: TRBD2
j_call: TRBJ2-7
cdr3_nt: TGTGCCGTCGGACTAGCGGGAGGGGACGAGCAGTACTTC
cdr3_aa: CAVGLAGGDEQYF

v_call: TRBV6-6
clone_size: -
d_call: -
j_call: TRBJ2-7
cdr3_nt: TGTGCCAGCAGTTATTTAGGCGGCTACGCCGAGCAGTACTTC
cdr3_aa: CASSYLGGYAEQYF

v_call: TRBV7-6
clone_size: -
d_call: TRBD1
j_call: TRBJ1-4
cdr3_nt: TGTGCCAGCAGCCTGACAGGGTTTAATGAAAAACTGTTTTTT
cdr3_aa: CASSLTGFNEKLFF

v_call: TRBV19
clone_size: once
d_call: TRBD2
j_call: TRBJ2-7
cdr3_nt: TGTGCCAGTAGTATTAGAGCGGGAGATTATTACGAGCAGTACTTC
cdr3_aa: CASSIRAGDYYEQYF

v_call: TRBV21-1
clone_size: once
d_call: -
j_call: TRBJ2-3
cdr3_nt: TGTGCCAGCAACTACGGGACAGCGGTGCAGGATACGCAGTATTTT
cdr3_aa: CASNYGTAVQDTQYF

v_call: TRBV7-9
clone_size: -
d_call: -
j_call: TRBJ2-5
cdr3_nt: TGTGCCAGCCAAGGGGGGGGCCGAGGGGAGACCCAGTACTTC
cdr3_aa: CASQGGGRGETQYF

v_call: TRBV7-2
clone_size: -
d_call: -
j_call: TRBJ2-5
cdr3_nt: TGTGCCAGCAGCTTAGGGAGTCGGAGAGAGACCCAGTACTTC
cdr3_aa: CASSLGSRRETQYF

v_call: TRBV7-3
clone_size: -
d_call: TRBD2
j_call: TRBJ2-3
cdr3_nt: TGTGCCAGCAGCCTAGCGGGGGGGAAGGCGGATACGCAGTATTTT
cdr3_aa: CASSLAGGKADTQYF

v_call: TRBV6-1
clone_size: -
d_call: -
j_call: TRBJ1-2
cdr3_nt: TGTGCCAGCAGTCTAACGACACCAGAGAGTGGCTACACCTTC
cdr3_aa: CASSLTTPESGYTF

v_call: TRBV28
clone_size: -
d_call: TRBD1
j_call: TRBJ1-6
cdr3_nt: TGTGCCAGCAGTTTAGCCACAGGGGGCGCAAGGTCACCCCTCCACTTT
cdr3_aa: CASSLATGGARSPLHF

v_call: TRBV6-1
clone_size: few
d_call: TRBD1
j_call: TRBJ2-2
cdr3_nt: TGTGCCAGCAGCGGGACAGTAACCTTAGAGGAGCTGTTTTTT
cdr3_aa: CASSGTVTLEELFF

v_call: TRBV7-9
clone_size: -
d_call: -
j_call: TRBJ1-5
cdr3_nt: TGTGCCAGCAGCTTAGAGGGGAGGACACAGCCCCAGCATTTT
cdr3_aa: CASSLEGRTQPQHF

v_call: TRBV28
clone_size: -
d_call: -
j_call: TRBJ1-5
cdr3_nt: TGTGCCAGCAGTGAACAGGGTCGGCAGCCCCAGCATTTT
cdr3_aa: CASSEQGRQPQHF

v_call: TRBV28
clone_size: -
d_call: -
j_call: TRBJ1-1
cdr3_nt: TGTGCCAGCAGTTTAGGGGCCCCGGTCCGTGAAGCTTTCTTT
cdr3_aa: CASSLGAPVREAFF

v_call: TRBV13
clone_size: -
d_call: -
j_call: TRBJ2-2
cdr3_nt: TGTGCCAGCAGCCGACTCGCCGGGGAGCTGTTTTTT
cdr3_aa: CASSRLAGELFF

v_call: TRBV5-1
clone_size: -
d_call: -
j_call: TRBJ2-3
cdr3_nt: TGCGCCAGCAGCTTCCGGGACTCCCAAGTTGATACGCAGTATTTT
cdr3_aa: CASSFRDSQVDTQYF

v_call: TRBV2
clone_size: -
d_call: TRBD1
j_call: TRBJ1-1
cdr3_nt: TGTGCCAGCAGTAACCAACAGGGGGTGGTGACTGAAGCTTTCTTT
cdr3_aa: CASSNQQGVVTEAFF

v_call: TRBV30
clone_size: -
d_call: -
j_call: TRBJ2-5
cdr3_nt: TGTGCCTGGAGTGCCAGCGGGTCCGGGGCCCAGTACTTC
cdr3_aa: CAWSASGSGAQYF

v_call: TRBV30
clone_size: few
d_call: -
j_call: TRBJ1-5
cdr3_nt: TGTGCCTGGAATCGGGACTCCGATCAACCCCAGCATTTT
cdr3_aa: CAWNRDSDQPQHF

v_call: TRBV10-3
clone_size: -
d_call: -
j_call: TRBJ2-2
cdr3_nt: TGTGCCACCTCAAAGCCGGGGGAGCTGTTTTTT
cdr3_aa: CATSKPGELFF

v_call: TRBV28
clone_size: -
d_call: -
j_call: TRBJ1-2
cdr3_nt: TGTGCCAGCAGTTTAGGAACAGGGATCGGTGTGGGCTACACCTTC
cdr3_aa: CASSLGTGIGVGYTF

v_call: TRBV27
clone_size: few
d_call: TRBD1
j_call: TRBJ1-5
cdr3_nt: TGTGCCAGCAGGAGACAGGGCGGGGATCAGCCCCAGCATTTT
cdr3_aa: CASRRQGGDQPQHF

v_call: TRBV10-3
clone_size: -
d_call: -
j_call: TRBJ2-2
cdr3_nt: TGTGCCATCAGTGAGGGCAGGGGGGACACCGGGGAGCTGTTTTTT
cdr3_aa: CAISEGRGDTGELFF

v_call: TRBV19
clone_size: -
d_call: -
j_call: TRBJ2-7
cdr3_nt: TGTGCCAGTAGTCAGAGACAGGCGTCCTACGAGCAGTACTTC
cdr3_aa: CASSQRQASYEQYF

v_call: TRBV19
clone_size: -
d_call: -
j_call: TRBJ2-7
cdr3_nt: TGTGCCAGTAGCCAGGGAACACACGAGCAGTACTTC
cdr3_aa: CASSQGTHEQYF

v_call: TRBV25-1
clone_size: -
d_call: TRBD1
j_call: TRBJ2-6
cdr3_nt: TGTGCCAGCAGTGAAGAGGGACAGGGTTTTGGGGCCAACGTCCTGACTTTC
cdr3_aa: CASSEEGQGFGANVLTF

v_call: TRBV11-2
clone_size: once
d_call: -
j_call: TRBJ2-3
cdr3_nt: TGTGCCAGCAGCTCACAGGTCCTAGAAGGAGATACGCAGTATTTT
cdr3_aa: CASSSQVLEGDTQYF

v_call: TRBV5-4
clone_size: -
d_call: -
j_call: TRBJ1-5
cdr3_nt: TGTGCCAGCAGCTCACAGGGAAAGGATCAGCCCCAGCATTTT
cdr3_aa: CASSSQGKDQPQHF

v_call: TRBV7-9
clone_size: -
d_call: -
j_call: TRBJ1-1
cdr3_nt: TGTGCCAGCAGCATCCAGAACACTGAAGCTTTCTTT
cdr3_aa: CASSIQNTEAFF

v_call: TRBV6-1
clone_size: -
d_call: -
j_call: TRBJ1-5
cdr3_nt: TGTGCCAGCAGGAGGTCCGGCCATAGCAATCAGCCCCAGCATTTT
cdr3_aa: CASRRSGHSNQPQHF

v_call: TRBV5-6
clone_size: few
d_call: -
j_call: TRBJ1-5
cdr3_nt: TGTGCCAGCAGCTCCTGGAACGGGGGCAATCAGCCCCAGCATTTT
cdr3_aa: CASSSWNGGNQPQHF

v_call: TRBV5-8
clone_size: -
d_call: -
j_call: TRBJ2-7
cdr3_nt: TGTGCCAGCAGCTTGGGGACAACCATCGGGGAGCAGTACTTC
cdr3_aa: CASSLGTTIGEQYF

v_call: TRBV5-8
clone_size: -
d_call: TRBD1
j_call: TRBJ1-5
cdr3_nt: TGTGCCAGCTCTACAGGACAGGGCGGTCAGCCCCAGCATTTT
cdr3_aa: CASSTGQGGQPQHF

v_call: TRBV6-5
clone_size: -
d_call: TRBD2
j_call: TRBJ2-7
cdr3_nt: TGTGCCAGCAGGGGGACTACCGCCTACGAGCAGTACTTC
cdr3_aa: CASRGTTAYEQYF

v_call: TRBV6-6
clone_size: few
d_call: TRBD1
j_call: TRBJ2-2
cdr3_nt: TGTGCCAGCAGCCAGGGGGCAGGGGACACCGGGGAGCTGTTTTTT
cdr3_aa: CASSQGAGDTGELFF

v_call: TRBV18
clone_size: -
d_call: -
j_call: TRBJ2-4
cdr3_nt: TGTGCCAGCTCACCCAACGTACGGGAAAACATTCAGTACTTC
cdr3_aa: CASSPNVRENIQYF

v_call: TRBV30
clone_size: -
d_call: -
j_call: TRBJ1-5
cdr3_nt: TGTGCCTGGAGTCAGTGGGGAGGGGAGGGAATTCGGCCCCAGCATTTT
cdr3_aa: CAWSQWGGEGIRPQHF

v_call: TRBV6-5
clone_size: -
d_call: TRBD2
j_call: TRBJ2-1
cdr3_nt: TGTGCCAGCAGTCCTACCGGGGGGTTGGGGCAGTTCTTC
cdr3_aa: CASSPTGGLGQFF

v_call: TRBV6-5
clone_size: -
d_call: -
j_call: TRBJ1-2
cdr3_nt: TGTGCCAGCAGTTACCGGAGGGGCGTCGGCTATGGCTACACCTTC
cdr3_aa: CASSYRRGVGYGYTF

v_call: TRBV6-1
clone_size: once
d_call: TRBD1
j_call: TRBJ2-2
cdr3_nt: TGTGCCAGCAACCCTGGACAGGGTTACACCGGGGAGCTGTTTTTT
cdr3_aa: CASNPGQGYTGELFF

v_call: TRBV9
clone_size: -
d_call: TRBD2
j_call: TRBJ2-1
cdr3_nt: TGTGCCAGCAGCGAGAGCGGGACCACCCATACATACAATGAGCAGTTCTTC
cdr3_aa: CASSESGTTHTYNEQFF

v_call: TRBV11-2
clone_size: -
d_call: -
j_call: TRBJ2-5
cdr3_nt: TGTGCCAGCAGCTTAGGTGCGGAACCAAGGGAGACCCAGTACTTC
cdr3_aa: CASSLGAEPRETQYF

v_call: TRBV4-1
clone_size: -
d_call: -
j_call: TRBJ1-3
cdr3_nt: TGCGCCAGCAGCCAAGACCCAGGTACTGGAAACACCATATATTTT
cdr3_aa: CASSQDPGTGNTIYF